This T cell receptor beta chain derives from a study of human T cells and chemical hapten exposure (dated by TCRdb to the early 2020s). The study in broad terms: Libraries were pooled for sequencing, and per-sample TCR yields varied mainly because of small differences in library volumes within the pool. The study tracked peripheral blood TCR repertoire changes in vivo during primary and secondary sensitization to the hapten diphenylcyclopropenone (DPC) in alopecia patients. From each blood RNA sample, both TCR alpha and TCR beta chains were sequenced. The paper's findings and limits, for the study overall: After repeated subsampling, the strength of the expansion versus patch-test correlation and the threshold at which it became significant changed. DPC sensitization did not change the number of TCRs with a frequency above 1 in 1000, and there was no evidence of changes in global repertoire structure.

According to the study, the label for this sample's time point signals: healthy volunteer bleed at 2 weeks. Unfractionated whole blood was collected in Tempus Blood RNA tubes, and total RNA was extracted from that blood. Roughly five healthy volunteers acted as controls for TCR sequencing and had blood drawn at day 0, 2 weeks and 6 weeks. The sample holds many counts of this clonotype. Its antigen is unknown. Base qualities are not recorded, but no much larger clone differs from it by a single base. Receptor amplification or capture employed RACE. The listed sequencing device is NextSeq 500. Library preparation attached unique molecular identifiers to individual cDNA molecules for quantitative, reproducible TCR counting. The study's processing was this. The median number of TCRs per sample was around 100,000, ranging from roughly 23,224 to 690,600. The Decombinator software suite was used to annotate V, J and CDR3 in the TCR reads. Every sample was subsampled to the same number of TCRs (28,000) for the PS versus PT1 abundance plots. TCRs were defined as expanded if absent before sensitization and observed at least eight times at the 2-week time point. TCRdb handled the public reads itself, with Q25 trimming in fastp and clone calling in MiXCR, and kept productive beta chains. One record per CDR3 amino acid sequence lists the most common genes and DNA. TCRdb's processing, not the authors' own work, is the source of the V and J calls. This sample is represented by about 45,000 distinct CDR3 sequences; about 4.8% of them were singletons. The ten largest clones take up around 5.8% of the sample.

This TCR came from a human donor in good health. Some clones in this sample may be carry-over from other donors' samples. Sequenced input: whole blood.

The sequence in DNA is TGTGCCAGCAGTTTACTAGCTGCATACAATGAGCAGTTCTTC. This encodes CASSLLAAYNEQFF. The chain was built from TRBV27 and TRBJ2-1; a tentative D call is TRBD2 (5 bases match). The germline V gene (reference sequence) supplies CDR1 MNHEY and CDR2 SMNVEV. The CDR3 runs 14 residues from the cysteine to the phenylalanine. The entry retains the CDR3 DNA only, 42 bases that are in frame from base 1. The junction carries 9 bases between V and J, which are trimmed by 2 bases and 4 bases respectively.